Listed below are T cell receptor beta chains from one sample, sequenced in a study of persistence of HIV-infected CD4 T cells. The repertoire was sequenced with immunoSEQ multiplex PCR; TCRdb's copy has only in-frame clones and lacks some. Here the sample spans 35,000 to 45,000 clones, 88% being singletons. The antigens for these receptors are not known. The sample here was CD4+ T cells sorted from PBMCs after roughly 20-hour stimulation, taken from a patient who received antiretroviral therapy. Receptors were obtained from an adult woman with HIV who was CMV-seropositive. The CDR3 runs from the conserved cysteine through the conserved F or W. D genes are given only for firm matches. Size values are once, few and many counts, or a class for expanded clones, and some rows have none.

d_call: NA; j_call: TRBJ1-2; clone_size: NA; cdr3_length: 16; v_call: TRBV19; cdr3_aa: CASSPQLWGTNYGYTF; cdr3_nt: TGTGCCAGTAGTCCTCAGTTATGGGGGACTAACTATGGCTACACCTTC
d_call: NA; j_call: TRBJ1-2; clone_size: NA; cdr3_length: 15; v_call: TRBV5-1; cdr3_aa: CASSLAVGGNYGYTF; cdr3_nt: TGCGCCAGCAGCTTGGCCGTCGGGGGGAACTATGGCTACACCTTC
d_call: NA; j_call: TRBJ1-5; clone_size: NA; cdr3_length: 15; v_call: TRBV2; cdr3_aa: CASKKKGAQNQPQHF; cdr3_nt: TGTGCCAGCAAGAAGAAAGGGGCCCAAAATCAGCCCCAGCATTTT
d_call: NA; j_call: TRBJ2-1; clone_size: NA; cdr3_length: 18; v_call: TRBV11-2; cdr3_aa: CASTLGRASTSSYNEQFF; cdr3_nt: TGTGCCAGCACCCTTGGCAGGGCATCTACGAGCTCCTACAATGAGCAGTTCTTC
d_call: NA; j_call: TRBJ1-1; clone_size: NA; cdr3_length: 13; v_call: TRBV2; cdr3_aa: CASSEGAKTKAFF; cdr3_nt: TGTGCCAGCAGTGAAGGTGCCAAAACAAAAGCTTTCTTT
d_call: TRBD1; j_call: TRBJ2-2; clone_size: NA; cdr3_length: 14; v_call: TRBV5-1; cdr3_aa: CASSSDRETGELFF; cdr3_nt: TGCGCCAGCAGCTCTGACAGGGAAACCGGGGAGCTGTTTTTT
d_call: NA; j_call: TRBJ1-1; clone_size: NA; cdr3_length: 17; v_call: TRBV5-1; cdr3_aa: CASSLLIRGGGGTEAFF; cdr3_nt: TGCGCCAGCAGCTTGTTAATCAGGGGAGGAGGGGGGACTGAAGCTTTCTTT
d_call: NA; j_call: TRBJ1-1; clone_size: few; cdr3_length: 15; v_call: TRBV7-3; cdr3_aa: CASSLMGGMNTEAFF; cdr3_nt: TGTGCCAGCAGCTTAATGGGCGGTATGAACACTGAAGCTTTCTTT
d_call: NA; j_call: TRBJ1-1; clone_size: NA; cdr3_length: 17; v_call: TRBV14; cdr3_aa: CASSQDLITDWGTEAFF; cdr3_nt: TGTGCCAGCAGCCAAGATCTTATTACAGATTGGGGCACTGAAGCTTTCTTT
d_call: NA; j_call: TRBJ1-4; clone_size: NA; cdr3_length: 17; v_call: TRBV30; cdr3_aa: CAWSYGLQSPGGEKLFF; cdr3_nt: TGTGCCTGGAGTTACGGCCTTCAGTCTCCCGGAGGTGAAAAACTGTTTTTT
d_call: NA; j_call: TRBJ2-2; clone_size: NA; cdr3_length: 17; v_call: TRBV5-1; cdr3_aa: CASSSFPGWGNTGELFF; cdr3_nt: TGCGCCAGCAGCTCATTCCCTGGATGGGGTAACACCGGGGAGCTGTTTTTT
d_call: NA; j_call: TRBJ2-2; clone_size: NA; cdr3_length: 15; v_call: TRBV4-2; cdr3_aa: CASSQDGGAAGELFF; cdr3_nt: TGTGCCAGCAGCCAAGACGGGGGAGCTGCCGGGGAGCTGTTTTTT
d_call: TRBD2; j_call: TRBJ2-1; clone_size: NA; cdr3_length: 15; v_call: TRBV28; cdr3_aa: CASSPPSGVNNEQFF; cdr3_nt: TGTGCCAGCAGTCCCCCCAGCGGGGTTAACAATGAGCAGTTCTTC
d_call: NA; j_call: TRBJ2-1; clone_size: NA; cdr3_length: 17; v_call: TRBV4-1; cdr3_aa: CASSQDRAMLTYNEQFF; cdr3_nt: TGCGCCAGCAGCCAAGATCGTGCGATGCTAACCTACAATGAGCAGTTCTTC
d_call: NA; j_call: TRBJ1-2; clone_size: NA; cdr3_length: 15; v_call: TRBV25-1; cdr3_aa: CASSEYGVLGYGYTF; cdr3_nt: TGTGCCAGCAGTGAATACGGGGTCCTCGGCTATGGCTACACCTTC
d_call: TRBD1; j_call: TRBJ2-1; clone_size: once; cdr3_length: 12; v_call: TRBV2; cdr3_aa: CASSSQGHEQFF; cdr3_nt: TGTGCCAGCAGTTCACAGGGGCACGAGCAGTTCTTC
d_call: TRBD1; j_call: TRBJ1-1; clone_size: NA; cdr3_length: 13; v_call: TRBV19; cdr3_aa: CASRTGQGTEAFF; cdr3_nt: TGTGCCAGTAGGACCGGACAGGGCACTGAAGCTTTCTTT
d_call: NA; j_call: TRBJ2-7; clone_size: NA; cdr3_length: 16; v_call: TRBV19; cdr3_aa: CASSIEVVRSSYEQYF; cdr3_nt: TGTGCCAGTAGTATAGAGGTCGTCCGGAGCTCCTACGAGCAGTACTTC
d_call: NA; j_call: TRBJ2-3; clone_size: NA; cdr3_length: 15; v_call: TRBV10-1; cdr3_aa: CASSERGFTTDTQYF; cdr3_nt: TGCGCCAGCAGTGAGAGGGGTTTTACCACAGATACGCAGTATTTT
d_call: NA; j_call: TRBJ2-7; clone_size: NA; cdr3_length: 16; v_call: TRBV10-3; cdr3_aa: CAISERGTAASYEQYF; cdr3_nt: TGTGCCATCAGTGAGAGAGGGACCGCGGCCTCCTACGAGCAGTACTTC
d_call: TRBD1; j_call: TRBJ1-5; clone_size: few; cdr3_length: 16; v_call: TRBV6-1; cdr3_aa: CASSGLDRGSNQPQHF; cdr3_nt: TGTGCCAGCAGTGGCCTCGACAGGGGAAGCAATCAGCCCCAGCATTTT
d_call: NA; j_call: TRBJ2-4; clone_size: NA; cdr3_length: 15; v_call: TRBV7-3; cdr3_aa: CASSIGGGAPNIQYF; cdr3_nt: TGTGCCAGCAGCATCGGAGGGGGCGCCCCAAACATTCAGTACTTC
d_call: NA; j_call: TRBJ1-2; clone_size: NA; cdr3_length: 11; v_call: TRBV4-1; cdr3_aa: CASSGGPGYTF; cdr3_nt: TGCGCCAGCAGCGGGGGTCCCGGCTACACCTTC
d_call: NA; j_call: TRBJ2-3; clone_size: NA; cdr3_length: 19; v_call: TRBV10-3; cdr3_aa: CAISITLDRDDRSTDTQYF; cdr3_nt: TGTGCCATCAGTATTACTCTGGACCGCGACGATAGAAGCACAGATACGCAGTATTTT
d_call: NA; j_call: TRBJ2-5; clone_size: NA; cdr3_length: 14; v_call: TRBV3-1/TRBV3-2; cdr3_aa: CASSQSRTSETQYF; cdr3_nt: TGTGCCAGCAGCCAAAGCCGGACGAGTGAGACCCAGTACTTC